These 6 T cell receptor beta chains share one sample of origin, sequenced in a study of vaccination and CD4 T cells after COVID-19. TCRdb re-derived calls from the PCR reads in MiXCR, one entry per CDR3 protein. The profile shows tens of thousands of distinct CDR3 sequences, 58% of them singletons. The specimen comprised CD4+ T cells from blood, sampled before SARS-CoV-2 vaccination. Receptors were obtained from a human donor who had recovered from COVID-19.

In its sample, this clonotype is medium-sized. The chain employs TRBV20-1 and TRBJ2-2; tentatively, D is TRBD1 or TRBD2 (5 bases each). CDR3 length: 15 amino acids. V was trimmed by 6 bases and J by 0 bases, leaving 14 bases between them. CDR1 and CDR2 (germline): DFQATT, SNEGSKA (reference sequence). Here the CDR3 DNA reads TGCAGTGCGACCCCCTGGGACGCGAACACCGGGGAGCTGTTTTTT. Encoded protein: CSATPWDANTGELFF.

This clonotype occurred a few times. The chain has TRBV11-2 and TRBJ2-5; 9 nucleotides agree with TRBD1. The CDR3 is 16 residues long. Trimming removed 3 bases from V and 5 bases from J; junction bases left unmatched: 10. The V gene's germline CDR1 is SGHAT and CDR2 FQNNGV. CDR3 nucleotide sequence: TGTGCCAGCAGCTTGTGGGACACAGGGGGCGGGGAGACCCAGTACTTC. This sequence encodes CASSLWDTGGGETQYF. The whole variable domain, filled in from reference TRBV11-2 and TRBJ2-5, reads EAGVAQSPRYKIIEKRQSVAFWCNPISGHATLYWYQQILGQGPKLLIQFQNNGVVDDSQLPKDRFSAERLKGVDSTLKIQPAKLEDSAVYLCASSLWDTGGGETQYFGPGTRLLVL.

This rearrangement joins TRBV19 to TRBJ2-7, with TRBD2 matching over 11 bases. The CDR3 runs to 13 residues. V lost 7 bases to trimming and J lost 6 bases; unmatched junction nucleotides: 5. CDR1 is LNHDA and CDR2 is SQIVND in the germline V gene (reference sequence). CDR3 amino acids: CASTSLAGGEQYF. The CDR3 nucleotides are TGTGCCAGTACTTCTCTAGCGGGGGGCGAGCAGTACTTC.

This chain joins TRBV20-1 and TRBJ2-1, with D perhaps given as TRBD1 or TRBD2 (5 bases each). From germline, CDR1 is DFQATT and CDR2 SNEGSKA (reference sequence). Trimming took 4 bases from V and 6 from J, leaving 19 bases between them. This CDR3 region has 15 residues. The CDR3 here is CSANDGGQGRNEQFF. As DNA, the CDR3 is TGCAGTGCTAACGATGGCGGGCAGGGCCGCAATGAGCAGTTCTTC.

This clonotype showed up just a few times. CDR3 bases: TGTGCCAGCAGGCTTAGCGGGAGCAATAACATTCAGTACTTC. It encodes CASRLSGSNNIQYF. The chain links TRBV6-1 to TRBJ2-4; TRBD2 agrees at 9 bases. CDR1 is MNHNS and CDR2 is SASEGT in the germline V gene. The CDR3 is made up of 14 amino acids. V dropped 6 bases and J dropped 7; count of bases not matched to a gene: 7.

The chain joins TRBV10-3 to TRBJ2-2; D possibly corresponds to TRBD1 (6 bases). V was clipped by 5 bases and J by 5 bases, with 15 bases between them. The CDR3 has 15 residues. Germline V gives CDR1 ENHRY, CDR2 SYGVKD. The CDR3 is CAISREQGRTGELFF. The DNA of the CDR3 is TGTGCCATCAGTAGAGAACAGGGCAGAACCGGGGAGCTGTTTTTT.